The T cell receptor beta chain under discussion was sequenced for a study of blood T cell repertoires in COVID-19 (dated by TCRdb to 2020 to 2022). The study in broad terms: Samples from collaborators originated in the United States, Italy and Spain and spanned both the acute and convalescent phases of COVID-19. The material from the prospective study consisted of cDNA or gDNA derived from T cells, B-cell-depleted T cells, or PBMCs. Deeply sampled blood TCRbeta repertoires from subjects exposed to, actively infected with, or recovered from COVID-19 were included in the dataset. The repertoires were released in a freely available public database meant as a resource for research on the immune response to SARS-CoV-2. The samples were drawn from the first 160 participants of the ongoing ImmuneRACE study and from some 1,300 subjects provided by 6 global collaborators. Nearly every sample came with metadata listing a de-identified subject ID, COVID-19 status, age in years and sex. Where HLA class I and class II types were available, the types were taken from metadata supplied by the sample provider, not from assay-based typing. General study outcomes and caveats: The quantity of clinical and demographic metadata differed by source and by participant and was supplied without curation.

As encoded in the germline V gene (reference sequence), CDR1 is GTSNPN while CDR2 is SVGIG. The CDR3 runs 13 residues from the cysteine to the phenylalanine. The DNA shown is the 39-base CDR3, in frame from base 1. Trimming costs V 1 base and J 3 bases, and their ends lie 9 bases apart. TCRbeta CDR3 regions were amplified from genomic DNA using the immunoSEQ Assay, a bias-controlled multiplex PCR. The published analysis was carried out like this. The number of nucleated cells in each sample was estimated from the amplification of reference gene primers within the assay. To quantify the absolute abundance of each unique TCRbeta CDR3 rearrangement, sequence reads were collapsed and filtered. For each sample, productive Simpson clonality was calculated by taking the square root of Simpson's diversity index across productive rearrangements. TCRdb limited this immuneACCESS table to in-frame rearrangements with V and J called. A share of clones is missing; checked studies link under half to unresolved V genes, and the rest is unexplained. That table is the source of V, J and clone size, and D and trimming were worked out from the DNA. In all, the sample holds about 380,000 clones, and 89% of those were seen once. The ten largest clones represent 1.2% of the sample.

The collaborating institutions used their own protocols to collect whole blood in K2EDTA tubes. For TCRbeta analysis, collaborators shipped samples in one of three forms: frozen whole blood, isolated PBMCs, or DNA extracted from either of those sample types. Note on this clone: Its antigen is unknown. Qualities for individual bases were not recorded, and no much larger clone is one base off.

The sequence joins TRBV30 to TRBJ1-1, with no D gene named confidently. The sequencing sample was made of peripheral blood. The sequence came from a man in his forties with acute or convalescent COVID-19. The DNA reads TGTGCCTGGAGTGAAGTACAGCACACTGAAGCTTTCTTT. Its translation reads: CAWSEVQHTEAFF.